Given below is one T cell receptor (beta chain) in context. The multiple sclerosis control group consisted of treatment-naive patients whose relapsing-remitting disease, which was either stable or active, fulfilled revised McDonald criteria. Negative isolation yielded CD4+ and CD8+ T cells, and FACS enriched TEMRA cells. These data come from a study of CD8 T cells in Susac syndrome. RNA was extracted with the RNeasy kit, and a quantity of roughly 0.5 to 1 ug was reverse transcribed using random hexamers. Across 54 Vbeta and 13 Jbeta, immunoSEQ multiplex PCR amplified TCR beta CDR3. TCRdb passed the immunoSEQ multiplex PCR reads through MiXCR, listing each CDR3 protein once. The table lists about 250,000 distinct CDR3 sequences, around 93% of them singletons. Sequencing was carried out using CD4+ T cells from PBMCs. The receptor comes from a human donor with multiple sclerosis.

The CDR3 sequence: CASSQDGNDNQPQHF. The CDR3 DNA reads TGCGCCAGCAGCCAAGATGGGAACGACAATCAGCCCCAGCATTTT. The chain links TRBV4-1 to TRBJ1-5; D remains unclear. Per the germline V gene, CDR1 is MGHRA and CDR2 is YSYEKL. This CDR3 region has 15 residues. Trimming removed 0 bases at V and 3 bases at J, with 9 bases between.